Listed below are T cell receptor beta chains from one sample, sequenced in a study of blood T cell dynamics during melanoma immunotherapy. Sequencing used immunoSEQ multiplex PCR; TCRdb keeps in-frame clones, though not all of them. The sample yields fewer than 16,000 clones, 85% to 90% seen once. Sequencing was performed on blood, taken from a patient treated with checkpoint blockade. The receptors were gathered from a human donor with melanoma. Both conserved end residues are part of each CDR3. D genes are given only for firm matches. Not every row has a clone size; where given, it reads once, few, many or a size class.

d_gene: .; j_gene: TRBJ1-2; v_gene: TRBV6-1; abundance: .; CDR3nt: TGTGCCAGCAGCGATCCGGCGGGAGCTAACTATGGCTACACCTTC; CDR3aa: CASSDPAGANYGYTF
d_gene: .; j_gene: TRBJ1-1; v_gene: TRBV11-2; abundance: .; CDR3nt: TGTGCCAGCAGCTTGGTCTTCGGATTTTGGACTGAAGCTTTCTTT; CDR3aa: CASSLVFGFWTEAFF
d_gene: TRBD2; j_gene: TRBJ2-1; v_gene: TRBV27; abundance: few; CDR3nt: TGTGCCAGCAGTCCGCTGACTAGCGGGGGGGATGAGCAGTTCTTC; CDR3aa: CASSPLTSGGDEQFF
d_gene: TRBD1; j_gene: TRBJ2-7; v_gene: TRBV5-4; abundance: .; CDR3nt: TGTGCCAGCAGGGGACAGGGTATGTACGAGCAGTACTTC; CDR3aa: CASRGQGMYEQYF
d_gene: .; j_gene: TRBJ1-5; v_gene: TRBV18; abundance: .; CDR3nt: TGTGCCAGCTCACCAGGGGCGAATCAGCCCCAGCATTTT; CDR3aa: CASSPGANQPQHF
d_gene: .; j_gene: TRBJ2-3; v_gene: TRBV28; abundance: .; CDR3nt: TGTGCCAGCAGGCCGCCCGGGATCACCACAGATACGCAGTATTTT; CDR3aa: CASRPPGITTDTQYF
d_gene: .; j_gene: TRBJ1-1; v_gene: TRBV30; abundance: few; CDR3nt: TGTGCCTGGAGTGAGGGGGTAGGAACTGAAGCTTTCTTT; CDR3aa: CAWSEGVGTEAFF
d_gene: .; j_gene: TRBJ2-5; v_gene: TRBV2; abundance: .; CDR3nt: TGTGCCAGCAGGTCGGTGGAAATCTCAGTTCGGGAGACCCAGTACTTC; CDR3aa: CASRSVEISVRETQYF
d_gene: TRBD2; j_gene: TRBJ2-1; v_gene: TRBV7-3; abundance: .; CDR3nt: TGTGCCAGCAGCCCTCGGGGACTAGCGGGGGCCAATGAGCAGTTCTTC; CDR3aa: CASSPRGLAGANEQFF
d_gene: .; j_gene: TRBJ2-7; v_gene: TRBV7-9; abundance: .; CDR3nt: TGTGCCAGCAGCCCGGACAGTTTCTCCTACGAGCAGTACTTC; CDR3aa: CASSPDSFSYEQYF
d_gene: .; j_gene: TRBJ1-6; v_gene: TRBV27; abundance: .; CDR3nt: TGTGCCAGCAGTTTTAGAAATTCACCCCTCCACTTT; CDR3aa: CASSFRNSPLHF
d_gene: TRBD1; j_gene: TRBJ1-2; v_gene: TRBV6-6; abundance: .; CDR3nt: TGTGCCAGCAGTTGGACAGGGGCCTATGGCTACACCTTC; CDR3aa: CASSWTGAYGYTF
d_gene: .; j_gene: TRBJ2-7; v_gene: TRBV15; abundance: .; CDR3nt: TGTGCCACCAGCAGAGATTATGATGTGAGGGAGCAGTACTTC; CDR3aa: CATSRDYDVREQYF
d_gene: .; j_gene: TRBJ2-3; v_gene: TRBV29-1; abundance: .; CDR3nt: TGCAGCGGACGGGTCTCCTACATGAGGCAGTATTTT; CDR3aa: CSGRVSYMRQYF
d_gene: TRBD1; j_gene: TRBJ1-5; v_gene: TRBV6-5; abundance: .; CDR3nt: TGTGCCAGCGGAGACAGGGCTGGTCAGCCCCAGCATTTT; CDR3aa: CASGDRAGQPQHF
d_gene: TRBD1; j_gene: TRBJ2-2; v_gene: TRBV7-9; abundance: .; CDR3nt: TGTGCCAGCAGGGGGACAGGGAAAGCCGGGGAGCTGTTTTTT; CDR3aa: CASRGTGKAGELFF
d_gene: .; j_gene: TRBJ1-1; v_gene: TRBV5-1; abundance: .; CDR3nt: TGCGCCAGCAGCTTGGATGGGGGCCCCGGTGAAGCTTTCTTT; CDR3aa: CASSLDGGPGEAFF
d_gene: .; j_gene: TRBJ2-7; v_gene: TRBV11-3; abundance: .; CDR3nt: TGTGCCAGCAGCTTAGGCCCCTTCTACGAGCAGTACTTC; CDR3aa: CASSLGPFYEQYF
d_gene: .; j_gene: TRBJ1-4; v_gene: TRBV2; abundance: .; CDR3nt: TGTGCCAGCAGTGAGGGAAGAACCGAAAAACTGTTTTTT; CDR3aa: CASSEGRTEKLFF
d_gene: .; j_gene: TRBJ2-7; v_gene: TRBV28; abundance: .; CDR3nt: TGTGCCAGCGGGGGCAGGGGCTACGAGCAGTACTTC; CDR3aa: CASGGRGYEQYF
d_gene: .; j_gene: TRBJ1-6; v_gene: TRBV7-3; abundance: once; CDR3nt: TGTGCCAGCAGCCTCCGGGCGCGATGGGCTTCACCCCTCCACTTT; CDR3aa: CASSLRARWASPLHF
d_gene: .; j_gene: TRBJ1-2; v_gene: TRBV5-1; abundance: .; CDR3nt: TGCGCCAGCAGCTTCGAAGGTGGTAGGGGGGTGGATGGCTACACCTTC; CDR3aa: CASSFEGGRGVDGYTF
d_gene: .; j_gene: TRBJ2-7; v_gene: TRBV5-1; abundance: .; CDR3nt: TGCGCCAGCAGCTCCCGGGATACCCTCTACGAGCAGTACTTC; CDR3aa: CASSSRDTLYEQYF
d_gene: .; j_gene: TRBJ2-5; v_gene: TRBV6-1; abundance: .; CDR3nt: TGTGCCAGCAAAAGGACGGTACAAGAGACCCAGTACTTC; CDR3aa: CASKRTVQETQYF
d_gene: .; j_gene: TRBJ1-1; v_gene: TRBV20-1; abundance: .; CDR3nt: TGCAGCCCTCAAAACACTGAAGCTTTCTTT; CDR3aa: CSPQNTEAFF
d_gene: .; j_gene: TRBJ1-2; v_gene: TRBV9; abundance: .; CDR3nt: TGTGCCAGCAGCTCATATGGCTACACCTTC; CDR3aa: CASSSYGYTF
d_gene: TRBD2; j_gene: TRBJ2-1; v_gene: TRBV14; abundance: .; CDR3nt: TGTGCCAGCAGCCAAGTAGAGGGACTAGGGGAGTTCTTC; CDR3aa: CASSQVEGLGEFF
d_gene: TRBD1; j_gene: TRBJ2-3; v_gene: TRBV5-1; abundance: .; CDR3nt: TGCGCCAGCAGCTTACAGGGGGCAGATACGCAGTATTTT; CDR3aa: CASSLQGADTQYF
d_gene: .; j_gene: TRBJ2-3; v_gene: TRBV4-2; abundance: .; CDR3nt: TGTGCCAGCAGCCAAGATTCGAACAGTGGAGGATGGGATACGCAGTATTTT; CDR3aa: CASSQDSNSGGWDTQYF
d_gene: .; j_gene: TRBJ2-3; v_gene: TRBV11-3; abundance: .; CDR3nt: TGTGCCAGCAGCTTACGAGGGCAGGATACGCAGTATTTT; CDR3aa: CASSLRGQDTQYF
d_gene: TRBD1; j_gene: TRBJ1-2; v_gene: TRBV7-9; abundance: few; CDR3nt: TGTGCCAGCAGCTCACTCCGGGACAGGGGATCGAATGGCTACACCTTC; CDR3aa: CASSSLRDRGSNGYTF
d_gene: .; j_gene: TRBJ2-1; v_gene: TRBV5-6; abundance: .; CDR3nt: TGTGCCAGCAGCTCGACAGACAATGAGCAGTTCTTC; CDR3aa: CASSSTDNEQFF
d_gene: .; j_gene: TRBJ1-6; v_gene: TRBV12-5; abundance: .; CDR3nt: TGTGCTAGTGGTTTGGGGTTGAATTCACCCCTCCACTTT; CDR3aa: CASGLGLNSPLHF
d_gene: TRBD1; j_gene: TRBJ2-5; v_gene: TRBV5-1; abundance: once; CDR3nt: TGCGCCAGCAGCTTCCAGGGGGTGGAAGAGACCCAGTACTTC; CDR3aa: CASSFQGVEETQYF
d_gene: .; j_gene: TRBJ1-3; v_gene: TRBV2; abundance: few; CDR3nt: TGTGCCAGCAGTCTGGGAAACACCATATATTTT; CDR3aa: CASSLGNTIYF
d_gene: .; j_gene: TRBJ2-2; v_gene: TRBV29-1; abundance: .; CDR3nt: TGCAGCGTTGAAAGGGGCCCTAACACCGGGGAGCTGTTTTTT; CDR3aa: CSVERGPNTGELFF
d_gene: .; j_gene: TRBJ2-7; v_gene: TRBV6-5; abundance: .; CDR3nt: TGTGCCAGCAGGCGCCTTTACGAGCAGTACTTC; CDR3aa: CASRRLYEQYF
d_gene: .; j_gene: TRBJ1-2; v_gene: TRBV10-3; abundance: .; CDR3nt: TGTGCCATCAGTGAGGGGGGGACACCTAACTATGGCTACACCTTC; CDR3aa: CAISEGGTPNYGYTF
d_gene: .; j_gene: TRBJ2-7; v_gene: TRBV5-6; abundance: .; CDR3nt: TGTGCCAGCAGCCTGGGAGGGGGCTACGAGCAGTACTTC; CDR3aa: CASSLGGGYEQYF
d_gene: TRBD1; j_gene: TRBJ1-3; v_gene: TRBV7-2; abundance: .; CDR3nt: TGTGCCAGCAGCTACGGGACAGCTAGCACCATATATTTT; CDR3aa: CASSYGTASTIYF
d_gene: .; j_gene: TRBJ2-7; v_gene: TRBV6-4; abundance: .; CDR3nt: TGTGCCAGCAGTAAAGAGACAGGCCCGACCTACGAGCAGTACTTC; CDR3aa: CASSKETGPTYEQYF
d_gene: .; j_gene: TRBJ2-7; v_gene: TRBV29-1; abundance: .; CDR3nt: TGCAGCGTTGGGGCGGGATACGAGCAGTACTTC; CDR3aa: CSVGAGYEQYF